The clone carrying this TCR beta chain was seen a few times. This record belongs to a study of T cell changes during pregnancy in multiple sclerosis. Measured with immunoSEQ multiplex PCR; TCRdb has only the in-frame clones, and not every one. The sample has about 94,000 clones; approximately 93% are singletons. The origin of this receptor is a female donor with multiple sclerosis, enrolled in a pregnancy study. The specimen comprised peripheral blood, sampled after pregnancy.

The CDR3 region is CASRGDRVPEAFF. In nucleotides, the CDR3 is TGTGCCAGTAGGGGGGACAGGGTGCCTGAAGCTTTCTTT. The V and J genes are TRBV19 and TRBJ1-1; 9 bases map to TRBD1. This CDR3 contains 13 residues. Germline CDR1 reads LNHDA; CDR2 reads SQIVND (reference sequence). V was clipped by 6 bases and J by 6 bases; unmatched bases: 5.